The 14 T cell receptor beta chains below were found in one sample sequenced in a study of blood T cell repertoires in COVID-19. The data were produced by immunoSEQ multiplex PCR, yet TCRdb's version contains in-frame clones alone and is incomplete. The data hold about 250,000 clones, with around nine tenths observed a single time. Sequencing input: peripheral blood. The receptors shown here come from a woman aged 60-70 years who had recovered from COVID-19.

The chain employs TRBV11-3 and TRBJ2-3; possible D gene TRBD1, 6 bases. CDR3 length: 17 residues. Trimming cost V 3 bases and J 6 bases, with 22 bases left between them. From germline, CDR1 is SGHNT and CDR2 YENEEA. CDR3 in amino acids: CASSLGYRERMSDTQYF. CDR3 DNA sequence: TGTGCCAGCAGCTTGGGTTACAGGGAGAGGATGTCCGATACGCAGTATTTT.

The CDR3 sequence: CASSLTGRNEKLFF. The CDR3 DNA follows: TGTGCCAGCAGCTTGACAGGCCGAAATGAAAAACTGTTTTTT. The chain joins TRBV11-2 to TRBJ1-4; a weak D match, TRBD1 (6 bases). V gave up 3 bases and J gave up 5 bases, with 10 bases separating them. The germline CDR1 and CDR2 sequences are SGHAT and FQNNGV. The CDR3 is 14 residues long.

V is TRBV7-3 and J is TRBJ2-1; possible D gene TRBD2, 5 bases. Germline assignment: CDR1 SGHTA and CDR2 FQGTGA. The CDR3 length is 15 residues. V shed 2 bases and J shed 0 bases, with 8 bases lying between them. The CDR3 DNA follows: TGTGCCAGCAGCTTACTAAGCGGCTCCTACAATGAGCAGTTCTTC. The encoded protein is CASSLLSGSYNEQFF.

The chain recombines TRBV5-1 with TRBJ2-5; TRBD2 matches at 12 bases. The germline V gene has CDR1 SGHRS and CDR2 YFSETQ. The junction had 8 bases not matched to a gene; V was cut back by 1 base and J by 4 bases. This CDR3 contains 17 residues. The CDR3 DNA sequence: TGCGCCAGCAGCTTGACGACTAGCGGGGGATTGGGAGAGACCCAGTACTTC. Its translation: CASSLTTSGGLGETQYF.

CDR3: CASSFAAGETQYF. CDR3 sequence (DNA): TGTGCCAGCAGCTTCGCGGCGGGGGAGACCCAGTACTTC. The chain couples TRBV7-3 to TRBJ2-5; D perhaps matches TRBD2 (6 bases). The CDR3 length is 13 residues. From germline, CDR1 is SGHTA and CDR2 FQGTGA. V was clipped by 3 bases and J by 5 bases, with 10 bases between them.

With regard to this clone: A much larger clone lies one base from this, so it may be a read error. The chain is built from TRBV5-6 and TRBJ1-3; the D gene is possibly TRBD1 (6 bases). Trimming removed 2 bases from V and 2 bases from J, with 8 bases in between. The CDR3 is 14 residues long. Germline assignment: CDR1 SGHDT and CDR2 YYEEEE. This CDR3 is CASSFRGAGNTIYF. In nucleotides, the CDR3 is TGTGCCAGCAGCTTCAGGGGAGCTGGAAACACCATATATTTT.

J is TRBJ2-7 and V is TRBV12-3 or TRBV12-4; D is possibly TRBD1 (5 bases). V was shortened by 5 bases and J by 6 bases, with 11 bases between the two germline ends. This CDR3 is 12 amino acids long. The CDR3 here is CASSLEGVEQYF. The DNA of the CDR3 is TGTGCCAGCAGTCTGGAAGGGGTCGAGCAGTACTTC.

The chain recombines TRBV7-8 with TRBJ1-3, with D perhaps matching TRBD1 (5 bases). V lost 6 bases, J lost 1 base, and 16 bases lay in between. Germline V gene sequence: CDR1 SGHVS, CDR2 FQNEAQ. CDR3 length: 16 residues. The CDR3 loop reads CASSRTRGGSGNTIYF. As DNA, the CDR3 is TGTGCCAGCAGTCGAACTCGCGGGGGATCTGGAAACACCATATATTTT.

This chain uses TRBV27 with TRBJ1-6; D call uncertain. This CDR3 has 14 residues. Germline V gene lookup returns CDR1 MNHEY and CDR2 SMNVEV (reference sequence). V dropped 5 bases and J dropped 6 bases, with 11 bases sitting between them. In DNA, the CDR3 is TGTGCCAGCAGTATCCTGTATCCTAATTCACCCCTCCACTTT. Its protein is CASSILYPNSPLHF.

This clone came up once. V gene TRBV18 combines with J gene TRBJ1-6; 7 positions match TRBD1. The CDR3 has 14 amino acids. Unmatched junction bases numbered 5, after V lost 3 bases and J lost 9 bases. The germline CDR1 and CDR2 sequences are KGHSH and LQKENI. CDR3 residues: CASSPQGVGSPLHF. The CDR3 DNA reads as TGTGCCAGCTCACCCCAGGGGGTAGGTTCACCCCTCCACTTT.

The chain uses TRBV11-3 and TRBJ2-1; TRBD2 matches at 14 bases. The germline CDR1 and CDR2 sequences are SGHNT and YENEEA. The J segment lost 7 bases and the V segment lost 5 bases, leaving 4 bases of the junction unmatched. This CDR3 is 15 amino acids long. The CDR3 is CASSPRTSGGNEQFF. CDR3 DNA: TGTGCCAGCAGCCCCCGGACTAGCGGGGGGAATGAGCAGTTCTTC.

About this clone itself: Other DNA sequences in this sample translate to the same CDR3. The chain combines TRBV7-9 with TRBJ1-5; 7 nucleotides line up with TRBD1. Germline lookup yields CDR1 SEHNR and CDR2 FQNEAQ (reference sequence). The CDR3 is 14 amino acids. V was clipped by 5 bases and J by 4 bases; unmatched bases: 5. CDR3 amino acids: CASSLGTDNQPQHF. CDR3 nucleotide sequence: TGTGCCAGCAGCCTTGGGACAGATAATCAGCCCCAGCATTTT.

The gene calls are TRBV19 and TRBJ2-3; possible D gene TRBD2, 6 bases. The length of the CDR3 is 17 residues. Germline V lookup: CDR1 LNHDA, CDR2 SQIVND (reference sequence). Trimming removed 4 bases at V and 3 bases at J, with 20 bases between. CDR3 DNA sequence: TGTGCCAGTAGTACCCTCCTAGGAGGGTTGGAGACAGATACGCAGTATTTT. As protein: CASSTLLGGLETDTQYF.

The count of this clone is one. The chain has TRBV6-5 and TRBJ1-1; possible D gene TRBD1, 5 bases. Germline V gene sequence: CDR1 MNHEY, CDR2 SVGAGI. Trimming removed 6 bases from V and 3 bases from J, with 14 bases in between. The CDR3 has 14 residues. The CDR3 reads CASRRDWGDTEAFF. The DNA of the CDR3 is TGTGCCAGCAGGAGAGACTGGGGGGACACTGAAGCTTTCTTT.